This TCR beta chain is from a study of T cell changes during pregnancy in multiple sclerosis. Deletions cut 6 bases from V and 2 bases from J, with 32 bases between. The CDR3 totals 20 residues. Per the germline V gene, CDR1 is MNHEY and CDR2 is SMNVEV (reference sequence). Assay used: immunoSEQ multiplex PCR; TCRdb lists only in-frame clones, some missing. The data contain some 60,000 clones, just over 90% of them singletons. This sequence joins TRBV27 and TRBJ2-7; D call uncertain. The sample here was peripheral blood, taken in the first trimester of pregnancy. The TCR sequence derives from a female donor in good health, enrolled as a control in a pregnancy study. CDR3 sequence reads: CASSLFVSLSTAYTPYEQYF. CDR3 in DNA: TGTGCCAGCAGCCTCTTCGTTTCGCTTTCAACCGCCTATACCCCCTACGAGCAGTACTTC.